This TCR beta chain emerged from a study of blood T cell repertoires in COVID-19. The assay was immunoSEQ multiplex PCR, and TCRdb's table has in-frame clones only and misses some. The repertoire holds 110,000 or so clones, 84% seen once, with 5.5% to 8% in the top ten. Germline V gene sequence: CDR1 LGHDT, CDR2 YNNKEL (reference sequence). This CDR3 spans 14 amino acids. V dropped 4 bases and J dropped 7 bases, with 16 bases sitting between them. The TCR sequence derives from a woman in her forties or fifties with acute or convalescent COVID-19. This chain connects TRBV3-1 (or the pseudogene TRBV3-2) to TRBJ1-1; D is perhaps TRBD1 (6 bases). The specimen was peripheral blood. The CDR3 is CASSRSEGEGEAFF. CDR3 in DNA: TGTGCCAGCAGCCGTTCGGAGGGGGAGGGTGAAGCTTTCTTT.